This TCR beta chain was captured in a study of T cell repertoires in cytomegalovirus infection. Study-level background: CMV infection together with matching HLA type was indicated by public TCR beta signatures.

One entry per CDR3 protein results from TCRdb running MiXCR on the reads. The repertoire consists of fewer than 350,000 distinct CDR3 sequences, with 17% occurring once and the leading ten covering around 13%. Sequencing was carried out using PBMCs. The clonotype originates from a human donor in good health (CMV status not recorded). Some clones in this sample may be carry-over from other donors' samples.

The DNA for the CDR3 is TGTGCCAGCAGCGACCCATTGAGCGGGGGAAGAGGATTGCAGTTCTTC. It encodes CASSDPLSGGRGLQFF. This chain uses TRBV3-1 with TRBJ2-1, with TRBD2 matching 8 bases. The germline gives CDR1 LGHDT, CDR2 YNNKEL (reference sequence). The CDR3 covers 16 residues. J gave up 12 bases and V 5 bases, and 18 bases lay outside the gene matches.